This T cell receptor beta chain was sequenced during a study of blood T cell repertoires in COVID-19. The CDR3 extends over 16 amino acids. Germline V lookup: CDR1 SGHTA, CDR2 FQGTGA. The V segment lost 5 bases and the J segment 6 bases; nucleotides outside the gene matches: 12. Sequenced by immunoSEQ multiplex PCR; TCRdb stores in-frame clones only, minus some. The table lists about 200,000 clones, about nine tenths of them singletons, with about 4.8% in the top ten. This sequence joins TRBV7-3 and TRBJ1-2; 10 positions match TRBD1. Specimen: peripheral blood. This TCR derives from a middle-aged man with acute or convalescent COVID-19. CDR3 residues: CASSALPPGQGDGYTF. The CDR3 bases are TGTGCCAGCAGCGCCCTCCCCCCTGGACAGGGGGATGGCTACACCTTC.